Only a few counts were recorded for the clone carrying this TCR beta chain. As yet, its antigen is unknown. These data are taken from a study of early T cells in non-severe SARS-CoV-2 infection. Study overall: The sequenced material was bulk RNA from unsorted whole blood, and its chains were unpaired.

Study-level results: Comparison of clonotypes with VDJdb favored anti-spike CD8 responses while missing private and CD4 specificities.

Each cDNA molecule carried a unique molecular identifier. TCRdb independently ran MiXCR on the 5' RACE reads; one entry per CDR3 protein. This table holds some 77,000 distinct CDR3 sequences, roughly 12% found once. The receptor was isolated from an adult who was a healthcare worker with PCR-confirmed SARS-CoV-2 infection or an uninfected control (not recorded which). The sample comprised whole blood.

The CDR3 nucleotides read TGTGCCAGCAGCTTAATCCGGGGCCCTAGCACAGATACGCAGTATTTT. The encoded protein is CASSLIRGPSTDTQYF. The V and J genes are TRBV11-2 and TRBJ2-3; D tentatively fits TRBD1 or TRBD2 (5 bases each). CDR3 length equals 16 residues. V lost 2 bases and J 0 bases, leaving 12 bases between the germline ends. CDR1 is SGHAT, CDR2 FQNNGV, per germline.